The clone carrying this T cell receptor beta chain counts as medium-sized. Its specificity is unknown. CDR3 length: 15 amino acids. Looked up from germline, CDR1 is LNHDA and CDR2 is SQIVND (reference sequence). V dropped 9 bases and J dropped 2 bases, with 17 bases sitting between them. The data derive from a study of CD4 T cells in relation to SARS-CoV-2 and coronaviruses. Study findings and constraints: This crossreactivity analysis covered spike protein alone, no other viral proteins.

TCRdb's table, derived via immunoSEQ multiplex PCR, lists solely in-frame clones and lacks some. The sample holds about 21,000 clones, under 80% seen once. The unexposed donors gave CD4+ T cells in about 2011-2019, prior to COVID-19. After approximately ten days of culture, CD4+ T cells were isolated. The clonotype was recovered from a human donor in good health. The J gene is TRBJ1-5, the V gene TRBV19; D uncertain. The sample was CD4+ T cells from PBMCs, cultured in vitro. The CDR3 nucleotides are TGTGCCAGGAATCAGGTGGGCGCGTGCAATCAGCCCCAGCATTTT. Translating gives CARNQVGACNQPQHF.